This is a list of T cell receptor beta chains from one sample in a study of blood T cell repertoires in COVID-19. Method: immunoSEQ multiplex PCR; TCRdb's copy keeps in-frame clones and lacks some. The sample records tens of thousands of clones, 90% to 95% being singletons. The sequenced material came from peripheral blood. The receptors derive from a human donor in a cohort sampled during active COVID-19. Both conserved end residues are part of each CDR3. The D gene is left open where the match is weak. Clone size is not always given. Where it is, it says once, few, many or a class for expanded clones.

CDR3aa: CASRGWGTGVNEQFF; CDR3nt: TGTGCCAGCAGGGGATGGGGGACAGGGGTCAATGAGCAGTTCTTC; abundance: NA; d_gene: TRBD1; j_gene: TRBJ2-1; v_gene: TRBV2
CDR3aa: CASSLAGFSIHEQFF; CDR3nt: TGTGCCAGCAGCCTCGCGGGGTTCTCTATCCATGAGCAGTTCTTC; abundance: NA; d_gene: NA; j_gene: TRBJ2-1; v_gene: TRBV7-2
CDR3aa: CATSGRGTHSYEQYF; CDR3nt: TGTGCCACCAGCGGACGGGGGACTCACTCCTACGAGCAGTACTTC; abundance: NA; d_gene: NA; j_gene: TRBJ2-7; v_gene: TRBV15
CDR3aa: CASSLGQGNEKLFF; CDR3nt: TGTGCCAGCAGCTTAGGGCAGGGGAATGAAAAACTGTTTTTT; abundance: NA; d_gene: NA; j_gene: TRBJ1-4; v_gene: TRBV7-8
CDR3aa: CASSLGGTRNLKRTPLHF; CDR3nt: TGTGCCAGCAGCTTAGGTGGGACAAGGAATCTCAAACGGACACCCCTCCACTTT; abundance: NA; d_gene: NA; j_gene: TRBJ1-6; v_gene: TRBV7-9
CDR3aa: CASSQDPRGTPYEQYF; CDR3nt: TGCGCCAGCAGCCAAGATCCCCGGGGAACCCCCTACGAGCAGTACTTC; abundance: NA; d_gene: NA; j_gene: TRBJ2-7; v_gene: TRBV4-1
CDR3aa: CASRASGQGGTGELFF; CDR3nt: TGTGCCAGCAGGGCGAGTGGACAGGGGGGCACCGGGGAGCTGTTTTTT; abundance: NA; d_gene: TRBD1; j_gene: TRBJ2-2; v_gene: TRBV3-1/TRBV3-2
CDR3aa: CASSPSGGDTGELFF; CDR3nt: TGTGCCAGCTCACCCTCAGGGGGCGACACCGGGGAGCTGTTTTTT; abundance: NA; d_gene: TRBD1; j_gene: TRBJ2-2; v_gene: TRBV18
CDR3aa: CASSARQGHYGYTF; CDR3nt: TGTGCCAGCAGCGCCCGACAGGGACACTATGGCTACACCTTC; abundance: NA; d_gene: TRBD1; j_gene: TRBJ1-2; v_gene: TRBV11-2
CDR3aa: CASSFGQGSEKLFF; CDR3nt: TGTGCCAGCAGTTTCGGACAAGGATCCGAAAAACTGTTTTTT; abundance: NA; d_gene: NA; j_gene: TRBJ1-4; v_gene: TRBV6-6
CDR3aa: CASSEPGGMNTEAFF; CDR3nt: TGTGCCAGCAGTGAACCAGGGGGCATGAACACTGAAGCTTTCTTT; abundance: once; d_gene: TRBD1; j_gene: TRBJ1-1; v_gene: TRBV27
CDR3aa: CASSPSIQGRRTGELFF; CDR3nt: TGTGCCAGCTCACCTTCGATACAGGGACGAAGAACCGGGGAGCTGTTTTTT; abundance: NA; d_gene: NA; j_gene: TRBJ2-2; v_gene: TRBV18
CDR3aa: CASSPEGGNTDTQYF; CDR3nt: TGTGCCAGCAGCCCTGAGGGGGGGAACACAGATACGCAGTATTTT; abundance: NA; d_gene: NA; j_gene: TRBJ2-3; v_gene: TRBV7-3
CDR3aa: CAICPGVAPASTIYF; CDR3nt: TGTGCCATCTGTCCAGGGGTCGCCCCCGCGAGCACCATATATTTT; abundance: NA; d_gene: NA; j_gene: TRBJ1-3; v_gene: TRBV10-3
CDR3aa: CASRDLRQETQYF; CDR3nt: TGTGCCAGCAGAGATTTGAGACAAGAGACCCAGTACTTC; abundance: once; d_gene: NA; j_gene: TRBJ2-5; v_gene: TRBV6-5
CDR3aa: CASSLGTGGRRGTEAFF; CDR3nt: TGTGCCAGCAGCTTGGGTACTGGGGGTAGGAGGGGCACTGAAGCTTTCTTT; abundance: once; d_gene: NA; j_gene: TRBJ1-1; v_gene: TRBV5-4
CDR3aa: CASSSGGQINEKLFF; CDR3nt: TGTGCCAGCTCATCTGGCGGGCAGATAAATGAAAAACTGTTTTTT; abundance: NA; d_gene: NA; j_gene: TRBJ1-4; v_gene: TRBV18
CDR3aa: CASSQDPTGNYGYTF; CDR3nt: TGCGCCAGCAGCCAGGACCCGACAGGGAACTATGGCTACACCTTC; abundance: few; d_gene: TRBD1; j_gene: TRBJ1-2; v_gene: TRBV4-1
CDR3aa: CASSLRTGQGNEKLFF; CDR3nt: TGTGCCAGCAGCTTGCGCACCGGACAGGGAAATGAAAAACTGTTTTTT; abundance: NA; d_gene: TRBD1; j_gene: TRBJ1-4; v_gene: TRBV5-8
CDR3aa: CASSSTDYGYTF; CDR3nt: TGTGCCAGCAGCTCAACGGACTATGGCTACACCTTC; abundance: NA; d_gene: NA; j_gene: TRBJ1-2; v_gene: TRBV7-9
CDR3aa: CASSYGIAGGIQYQETQYF; CDR3nt: TGTGCCAGCAGTTATGGTATTGCGGGGGGAATCCAGTACCAAGAGACCCAGTACTTC; abundance: NA; d_gene: TRBD2; j_gene: TRBJ2-5; v_gene: TRBV6-2/TRBV6-3
CDR3aa: CASSDQTGGGYGYTF; CDR3nt: TGTGCCAGCAGTGACCAGACAGGTGGGGGCTATGGCTACACCTTC; abundance: NA; d_gene: NA; j_gene: TRBJ1-2; v_gene: TRBV6-1
CDR3aa: CASSLGAGRDTQYF; CDR3nt: TGCGCCAGCAGCTTGGGAGCGGGTCGGGATACGCAGTATTTT; abundance: NA; d_gene: NA; j_gene: TRBJ2-3; v_gene: TRBV5-1
CDR3aa: CASSLTGNYGYTF; CDR3nt: TGTGCCAGCAGTTTGACAGGGAACTATGGCTACACCTTC; abundance: NA; d_gene: TRBD1; j_gene: TRBJ1-2; v_gene: TRBV12-3/TRBV12-4
CDR3aa: CASSTVQGPYEQYF; CDR3nt: TGTGCCAGCAGTACAGTGCAGGGCCCCTACGAGCAGTACTTC; abundance: NA; d_gene: NA; j_gene: TRBJ2-7; v_gene: TRBV6-5
CDR3aa: CASSRWGLGTEAFF; CDR3nt: TGTGCCAGCAGCCGGTGGGGGCTGGGCACTGAAGCTTTCTTT; abundance: NA; d_gene: NA; j_gene: TRBJ1-1; v_gene: TRBV6-5
CDR3aa: CASSLDNNQPQHF; CDR3nt: TGCGCCAGCAGCCTCGACAACAATCAGCCCCAGCATTTT; abundance: NA; d_gene: NA; j_gene: TRBJ1-5; v_gene: TRBV5-1
CDR3aa: CASSGQINTGELFF; CDR3nt: TGTGCCAGCAGCGGACAGATTAACACCGGGGAGCTGTTTTTT; abundance: NA; d_gene: NA; j_gene: TRBJ2-2; v_gene: TRBV7-2
CDR3aa: CASSLEAGLNEKLFF; CDR3nt: TGTGCCAGCAGCTTAGAGGCAGGCCTTAATGAAAAACTGTTTTTT; abundance: once; d_gene: NA; j_gene: TRBJ1-4; v_gene: TRBV7-9
CDR3aa: CASSLAGNNSPLHF; CDR3nt: TGCGCCAGCAGCTTGGCGGGGAACAATTCACCCCTCCACTTT; abundance: NA; d_gene: NA; j_gene: TRBJ1-6; v_gene: TRBV5-1
CDR3aa: CASSLGQGYTGELFF; CDR3nt: TGTGCCAGCAGCTTAGGACAGGGATACACCGGGGAGCTGTTTTTT; abundance: NA; d_gene: TRBD1; j_gene: TRBJ2-2; v_gene: TRBV7-2
CDR3aa: CASSYRSGGANTQYF; CDR3nt: TGTGCCAGCAGTTACAGATCCGGGGGGGCAAATACGCAGTATTTT; abundance: NA; d_gene: TRBD2; j_gene: TRBJ2-3; v_gene: TRBV6-5
CDR3aa: CASSTTAQGSYQETQYF; CDR3nt: TGTGCCAGCTCCACGACGGCGCAGGGGAGTTACCAAGAGACCCAGTACTTC; abundance: NA; d_gene: NA; j_gene: TRBJ2-5; v_gene: TRBV7-6
CDR3aa: CASSPLGRTGDTEAFF; CDR3nt: TGTGCCAGTAGTCCCCTGGGCCGGACAGGGGACACTGAAGCTTTCTTT; abundance: once; d_gene: TRBD1; j_gene: TRBJ1-1; v_gene: TRBV19
CDR3aa: CASSWGLAGADEQFF; CDR3nt: TGTGCCAGCAGTTGGGGACTAGCGGGGGCCGATGAGCAGTTCTTC; abundance: NA; d_gene: TRBD2; j_gene: TRBJ2-1; v_gene: TRBV7-2
CDR3aa: CASSPGNYEQYF; CDR3nt: TGTGCCAGCAGCCCAGGCAACTACGAGCAGTACTTC; abundance: NA; d_gene: NA; j_gene: TRBJ2-7; v_gene: TRBV6-6
CDR3aa: CASFRTGEGAAFF; CDR3nt: TGTGCCAGCTTCCGGACAGGGGAGGGTGCAGCTTTCTTT; abundance: NA; d_gene: TRBD1; j_gene: TRBJ1-1; v_gene: TRBV14
CDR3aa: CASSWTGLAHEQFF; CDR3nt: TGTGCCAGCAGCTGGACAGGACTAGCTCATGAGCAGTTCTTC; abundance: once; d_gene: NA; j_gene: TRBJ2-1; v_gene: TRBV7-9
CDR3aa: CASSPDGTSGGYEQYF; CDR3nt: TGTGCCAGCAGCCCCGATGGGACTAGCGGGGGGTACGAGCAGTACTTC; abundance: NA; d_gene: TRBD2; j_gene: TRBJ2-7; v_gene: TRBV7-2
CDR3aa: CASSQDGTGGPTDTQYF; CDR3nt: TGTGCCAGCAGCCAAGATGGGACGGGGGGCCCCACAGATACGCAGTATTTT; abundance: NA; d_gene: NA; j_gene: TRBJ2-3; v_gene: TRBV3-1/TRBV3-2
CDR3aa: CASSHGRVGQYQETQYF; CDR3nt: TGTGCCAGCAGCCACGGAAGAGTGGGACAGTACCAAGAGACCCAGTACTTC; abundance: NA; d_gene: TRBD1; j_gene: TRBJ2-5; v_gene: TRBV14
CDR3aa: CASSARLAGVADTQYF; CDR3nt: TGTGCCAGCAGCGCGAGACTCGCGGGGGTGGCAGATACGCAGTATTTT; abundance: NA; d_gene: TRBD2; j_gene: TRBJ2-3; v_gene: TRBV5-4
CDR3aa: CASRSVSGNTIYF; CDR3nt: TGTGCCAGCAGATCCGTTTCTGGAAACACCATATATTTT; abundance: few; d_gene: NA; j_gene: TRBJ1-3; v_gene: TRBV6-5
CDR3aa: CATSDSGQIGYTF; CDR3nt: TGTGCCACCAGTGATTCCGGACAGATTGGCTACACCTTC; abundance: once; d_gene: NA; j_gene: TRBJ1-2; v_gene: TRBV24-1
CDR3aa: CASSLVADEPYEQYF; CDR3nt: TGCGCCAGCAGCTTGGTGGCAGATGAACCCTACGAGCAGTACTTC; abundance: NA; d_gene: NA; j_gene: TRBJ2-7; v_gene: TRBV5-1
CDR3aa: CAWKVQGSTGELFF; CDR3nt: TGTGCCTGGAAAGTACAGGGGAGCACCGGGGAGCTGTTTTTT; abundance: NA; d_gene: TRBD1; j_gene: TRBJ2-2; v_gene: TRBV30
CDR3aa: CASSGGQGVGEQYF; CDR3nt: TGTGCCAGCTCGGGGGGACAGGGTGTCGGCGAGCAGTACTTC; abundance: NA; d_gene: TRBD1; j_gene: TRBJ2-7; v_gene: TRBV2
CDR3aa: CASSFSGGGHTQYF; CDR3nt: TGCGCCAGCAGCTTTAGCGGGGGAGGCCATACGCAGTATTTT; abundance: NA; d_gene: TRBD2; j_gene: TRBJ2-3; v_gene: TRBV5-1
CDR3aa: CASSLTGGDTGELFF; CDR3nt: TGTGCCAGCAGCCTGACAGGGGGTGACACCGGGGAGCTGTTTTTT; abundance: NA; d_gene: TRBD1; j_gene: TRBJ2-2; v_gene: TRBV4-2
CDR3aa: CASSSGTGGGELFF; CDR3nt: TGTGCCAGCAGTTCCGGGACAGGGGGCGGGGAGCTGTTTTTT; abundance: NA; d_gene: TRBD1; j_gene: TRBJ2-2; v_gene: TRBV6-5
CDR3aa: CASSTGQGVHEQYF; CDR3nt: TGTGCCAGCAGCACAGGACAGGGGGTCCACGAGCAGTACTTC; abundance: NA; d_gene: TRBD1; j_gene: TRBJ2-7; v_gene: TRBV7-9
CDR3aa: CASSHGQLVSGNTIYF; CDR3nt: TGTGCCAGCAGCCACGGACAGCTCGTCTCTGGAAACACCATATATTTT; abundance: NA; d_gene: NA; j_gene: TRBJ1-3; v_gene: TRBV7-9
CDR3aa: CASSPLQENYGYTF; CDR3nt: TGTGCCAGCTCACCATTACAAGAAAACTATGGCTACACCTTC; abundance: NA; d_gene: NA; j_gene: TRBJ1-2; v_gene: TRBV18
CDR3aa: CASSPPRGALGTDTQYF; CDR3nt: TGTGCCAGCTCACCACCGCGGGGCGCCCTAGGCACAGATACGCAGTATTTT; abundance: NA; d_gene: NA; j_gene: TRBJ2-3; v_gene: TRBV18
CDR3aa: CASSGLGQGRAGGQSSYNEQFF; CDR3nt: TGTGCCAGCAGTGGACTGGGACAGGGGCGCGCGGGAGGCCAAAGCTCCTACAATGAGCAGTTCTTC; abundance: NA; d_gene: TRBD1; j_gene: TRBJ2-1; v_gene: TRBV2
CDR3aa: CASSRGQGKHTEAFF; CDR3nt: TGCGCCAGCAGCCGCGGACAGGGCAAGCACACTGAAGCTTTCTTT; abundance: NA; d_gene: TRBD1; j_gene: TRBJ1-1; v_gene: TRBV5-1
CDR3aa: CASNIYTGELFF; CDR3nt: TGTGCCAGCAATATTTACACCGGGGAGCTGTTTTTT; abundance: NA; d_gene: NA; j_gene: TRBJ2-2; v_gene: TRBV6-5